Listed below are T cell receptor beta chains from one sample, sequenced in a study of cytomegalovirus exposure and HLA in healthy donors. The repertoire was sequenced with immunoSEQ multiplex PCR; TCRdb's copy has only in-frame clones and lacks some. The sample shows about 94,000 clones, around 84% of them seen only once. What was sequenced was PBMCs. These TCRs come from a human donor in good health. The CDR3 runs from the conserved cysteine through the conserved F or W. The D gene is left open where the match is weak. Some rows have no size entry. The others give once, few or many, or a class for an expanded clone.

d_call	j_call	clone_size	v_call	cdr3_aa	cdr3_nt
-	TRBJ2-3	-	TRBV7-3	CASSQGGGGTDTQYF	TGTGCCAGCAGCCAGGGCGGGGGCGGCACAGATACGCAGTATTTT
-	TRBJ1-3	-	TRBV6-1	CASSVGGAGGNTIYF	TGTGCCAGCAGTGTGGGGGGTGCTGGTGGAAACACCATATATTTT
TRBD1	TRBJ2-7	-	TRBV29-1	CSVGTASRSYEQYF	TGCAGCGTGGGGACAGCCTCTCGCTCCTACGAGCAGTACTTC
-	TRBJ1-4	-	TRBV6-1	CAGAPGNNEKLFF	TGTGCCGGCGCGCCGGGAAATAATGAAAAACTGTTTTTT
-	TRBJ2-1	-	TRBV5-1	CASRHVQGTAYNEQFF	TGCGCCAGCAGACACGTACAGGGAACCGCCTACAATGAGCAGTTCTTC
TRBD2	TRBJ2-7	few	TRBV28	CASSEGLAYYEQYF	TGTGCCAGCAGCGAAGGACTAGCTTACTACGAGCAGTACTTC
TRBD1	TRBJ1-6	few	TRBV28	CASSRQGLNSPLHF	TGTGCCAGCAGTAGACAGGGCTTGAATTCACCCCTCCACTTT
TRBD1	TRBJ2-6	-	TRBV29-1	CSVEVDRERSGANVLTF	TGCAGCGTTGAAGTCGACAGGGAGCGCTCTGGGGCCAACGTCCTGACTTTC
-	TRBJ2-2	-	TRBV6-1	CASSGAGTRNTGELFF	TGTGCCAGCAGTGGAGCCGGGACTCGTAACACCGGGGAGCTGTTTTTT
-	TRBJ1-2	-	TRBV7-9	CASSFTGFGYTF	TGTGCCAGCAGCTTCACAGGGTTTGGCTACACCTTC
-	TRBJ2-3	-	TRBV7-2	CASSQVRRATDTQYF	TGTGCCAGCAGCCAAGTGAGGCGGGCCACAGATACGCAGTATTTT
-	TRBJ2-7	-	TRBV6-5	CASSPGDVETYEQYF	TGTGCCAGCAGCCCCGGGGATGTCGAAACCTACGAGCAGTACTTC
-	TRBJ1-6	-	TRBV5-1	CASSLGADNSPLHF	TGCGCCAGCAGCTTGGGGGCCGATAATTCACCCCTCCACTTT
-	TRBJ2-1	-	TRBV11-3	CASSLEQVNEQFF	TGTGCCAGCAGCTTAGAGCAGGTCAATGAGCAGTTCTTC
TRBD2	TRBJ2-1	-	TRBV9	CASSVVAGGGNEQFF	TGTGCCAGCAGCGTAGTGGCGGGAGGGGGGAATGAGCAGTTCTTC
-	TRBJ2-5	few	TRBV7-9	CASSLGHSQETQYF	TGTGCCAGCAGCTTAGGGCACAGTCAAGAGACCCAGTACTTC
-	TRBJ1-2	-	TRBV7-2	CASRTALAGAGGYTF	TGTGCCAGCAGGACCGCCTTGGCAGGGGCGGGTGGCTACACCTTC
-	TRBJ1-2	-	TRBV18	CASSPTQGTGGYTF	TGTGCCAGCTCACCGACTCAGGGTACCGGTGGCTACACCTTC
-	TRBJ1-2	-	TRBV27	CASSPQDRKGYTF	TGTGCCAGCAGTCCACAAGACAGGAAGGGCTACACCTTC
-	TRBJ2-3	-	TRBV7-9	CASSFTTVQSDTQYF	TGTGCCAGCAGCTTTACCACAGTCCAATCAGATACGCAGTATTTT
-	TRBJ2-3	-	TRBV4-3	CASSRQADTQYF	TGCGCCAGCAGCCGGCAGGCGGATACGCAGTATTTT
-	TRBJ2-7	-	TRBV6-5	CASSDTDSMKYEQYF	TGTGCCAGCAGCGACACGGACAGTATGAAGTACGAGCAGTACTTC
TRBD1	TRBJ2-5	-	TRBV28	CASSTLLDRVLETQYF	TGTGCCAGCAGTACTCTCCTGGACAGGGTTTTAGAGACCCAGTACTTC
TRBD2	TRBJ2-3	-	TRBV14	CASSQGLAGFTDTQYF	TGTGCCAGCAGCCAGGGACTAGCGGGTTTCACAGATACGCAGTATTTT
-	TRBJ1-4	-	TRBV2	CASSERRGRNEKLFF	TGTGCCAGCAGTGAACGGCGGGGGAGAAATGAAAAACTGTTTTTT
TRBD1	TRBJ1-5	-	TRBV27	CASSWTGEGQPQHF	TGTGCCAGCAGTTGGACAGGGGAAGGGCAGCCCCAGCATTTT
TRBD1	TRBJ2-2	-	TRBV7-8	CASSFDRGNTGELFF	TGTGCCAGCAGCTTCGACAGGGGGAACACCGGGGAGCTGTTTTTT
TRBD1	TRBJ1-3	once	TRBV5-1	CASSYAQGTSGNTIYF	TGCGCCAGCAGTTACGCACAGGGGACCTCTGGAAACACCATATATTTT
-	TRBJ1-2	-	TRBV20-1	CSAREGGLYTF	TGCAGTGCTAGAGAAGGGGGTCTCTACACCTTC
TRBD2	TRBJ2-7	-	TRBV13	CASSLRLADSYEQYF	TGTGCCAGCAGCTTAAGGCTAGCGGACTCCTACGAGCAGTACTTC
-	TRBJ2-3	-	TRBV6-4	CASSVGGALTDTQYF	TGTGCCAGCAGTGTAGGGGGGGCTCTCACAGATACGCAGTATTTT
TRBD2	TRBJ2-3	-	TRBV5-3	CARSLNGREGPDTQYF	TGTGCCAGAAGCTTGAATGGGCGGGAGGGCCCAGATACGCAGTATTTT
-	TRBJ2-7	-	TRBV11-2	CASSDQFRNTGLEYF	TGTGCCAGCAGCGACCAGTTTAGAAACACAGGGCTGGAGTACTTC
-	TRBJ1-1	-	TRBV9	CASSSEWGGSEAFF	TGTGCCAGCAGCTCTGAATGGGGGGGATCTGAAGCTTTCTTT
TRBD2	TRBJ2-7	-	TRBV28	CASSLGGRAYEQYF	TGTGCCAGCAGTTTAGGTGGGAGGGCCTACGAGCAGTACTTC
TRBD2	TRBJ2-3	-	TRBV18	CASSNIAGGGTDTQYF	TGTGCCAGCTCAAATATAGCGGGAGGAGGAACAGATACGCAGTATTTT
-	TRBJ2-1	once	TRBV18	CASSPVHSSSYNEQFF	TGTGCCAGCTCACCAGTCCACAGCAGCTCCTACAATGAGCAGTTCTTC
TRBD2	TRBJ2-5	-	TRBV7-7	CASSPRTSGGTQYF	TGTGCTAGCAGCCCGCGGACTAGCGGGGGAACCCAGTACTTC